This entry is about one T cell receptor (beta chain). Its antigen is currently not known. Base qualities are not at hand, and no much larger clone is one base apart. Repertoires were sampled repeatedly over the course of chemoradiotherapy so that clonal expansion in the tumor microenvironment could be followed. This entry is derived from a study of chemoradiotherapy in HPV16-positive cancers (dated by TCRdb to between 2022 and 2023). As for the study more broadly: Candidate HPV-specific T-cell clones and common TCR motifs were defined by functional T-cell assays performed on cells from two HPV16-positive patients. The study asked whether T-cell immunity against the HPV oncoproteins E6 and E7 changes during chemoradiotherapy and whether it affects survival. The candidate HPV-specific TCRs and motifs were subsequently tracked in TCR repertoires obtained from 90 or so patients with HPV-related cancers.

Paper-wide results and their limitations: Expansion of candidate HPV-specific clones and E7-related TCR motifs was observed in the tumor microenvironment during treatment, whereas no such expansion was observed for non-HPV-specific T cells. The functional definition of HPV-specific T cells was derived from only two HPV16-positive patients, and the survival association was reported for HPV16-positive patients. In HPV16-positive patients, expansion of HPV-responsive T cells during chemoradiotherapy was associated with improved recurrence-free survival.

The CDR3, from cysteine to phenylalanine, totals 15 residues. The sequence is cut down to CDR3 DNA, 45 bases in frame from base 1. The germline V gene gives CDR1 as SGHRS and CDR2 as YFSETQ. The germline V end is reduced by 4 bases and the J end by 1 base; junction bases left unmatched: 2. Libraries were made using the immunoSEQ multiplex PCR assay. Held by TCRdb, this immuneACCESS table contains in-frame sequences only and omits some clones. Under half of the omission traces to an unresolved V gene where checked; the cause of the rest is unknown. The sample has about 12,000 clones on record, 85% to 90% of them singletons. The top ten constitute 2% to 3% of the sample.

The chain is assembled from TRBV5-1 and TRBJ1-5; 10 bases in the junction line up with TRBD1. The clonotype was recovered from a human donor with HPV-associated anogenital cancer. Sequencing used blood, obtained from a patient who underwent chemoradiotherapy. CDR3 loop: CASSRTGGSNQPQHF. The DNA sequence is TGCGCCAGCAGCCGGACAGGGGGGAGCAATCAGCCCCAGCATTTT.